These 27 T cell receptor beta chains were all obtained from the same sample, sequenced in a study of cytomegalovirus exposure and HLA in healthy donors. Amplification used 60 Vbeta primers and 13 Jbeta primers. Repertoires were generated with immunoSEQ multiplex PCR, while TCRdb's copy carries only in-frame clones and drops some. The sample lists around 85,000 clones, roughly 80% occurring once. The specimen sequenced was PBMCs. The origin of the receptors is a male donor in good health and CMV-seronegative.

J is TRBJ1-2 and V is TRBV15; the D gene is possibly TRBD1 (5 bases). The CDR3 spans 13 residues. From germline, CDR1 is LNHNV and CDR2 YYDKDF (reference sequence). Trimming took off 6 bases at V and 7 bases at J, with 15 bases between the two ends. The CDR3, as DNA: TGTGCCACCAGGGGAAGGACAATAGGTGGCTACACCTTC. Protein: CATRGRTIGGYTF.

About this clone itself: Germline and junction disagree at one end, which may indicate a read error. V is TRBV7-9 and J is TRBJ2-7; 7 nucleotides agree with TRBD2. Germline V gene sequence: CDR1 SEHNR, CDR2 FQNEAQ (reference sequence). The CDR3 loop spans 13 amino acids. The CDR3 is CARSVASGYEQYF. Written as DNA, the CDR3 is TGTGCCCGCAGCGTCGCTAGCGGCTACGAGCAGTACTTC.

The chain carries TRBV30 and TRBJ1-1; the D is unclear. CDR3 size: 13 residues. Per germline, CDR1 GTSNPN and CDR2 SVGIG (reference sequence). V lost 4 bases to trimming and J lost 12 bases, with 21 bases between them. As DNA, the CDR3 is TGTGCCTGGATAGGCAGCGTCGTCCGAGGGACTTTCTTT. Amino acid sequence: CAWIGSVVRGTFF.

The gene calls are TRBV6-6 and TRBJ2-6; D gene unclear. CDR3 length: 13 amino acids. The germline V and J ends were trimmed by 7 bases and 1 base, with 5 bases remaining between them. From germline, CDR1 is MNHNY and CDR2 SVGAGI (reference sequence). The CDR3 DNA is TGTGCCAGCATTAATTCTGGGGCCAACGTCCTGACTTTC. Its translation is CASINSGANVLTF.

The chain recombines TRBV6-1 with TRBJ1-2; a weak D match, TRBD1 (5 bases). In germline, CDR1 is MNHNS, CDR2 SASEGT. V dropped 1 base and J dropped 14 bases, with 14 bases sitting between them. The CDR3 runs to 12 residues. CDR3 nucleotides: TGTGCCAGCAGTGAAGTTCGGGGGACGAAGACCTTC. Translated: CASSEVRGTKTF.

The J gene is TRBJ1-3, the V gene TRBV19; TRBD1 matches at 7 bases. The V gene's germline CDR1 is LNHDA and CDR2 SQIVND (reference sequence). This CDR3 region has 13 residues. After removal of 11 bases from V and 0 bases from J, the junction contained 4 bases not matched to a gene. In nucleotides, the CDR3 is TGTGCCGTTGGACAGGTCTCTGGAAACACCATATATTTT. This sequence encodes CAVGQVSGNTIYF.

A word on this clone: At one boundary the junction diverges from the germline segment, which might be a read error. The CDR3 loop reads CAGSGVNYGYTF. In nucleotides, the CDR3 is TGTGCCGGCAGCGGGGTTAACTATGGCTACACCTTC. The rearrangement uses TRBV6-1 and TRBJ1-2; D is uncertain. The CDR3 spans 12 residues. Germline lookup yields CDR1 MNHNS and CDR2 SASEGT.

V usage is TRBV7-6 and J usage is TRBJ2-5; 9 bases map to TRBD2. The CDR3 is 15 amino acids. The germline V gene encodes CDR1 SGHVS and CDR2 FNYEAQ. Unmatched junction bases numbered 7, after V lost 4 bases and J lost 4 bases. CDR3 sequence: CASSYKREVAETQYF. The CDR3, as DNA: TGTGCCAGCAGCTATAAGCGGGAGGTTGCAGAGACCCAGTACTTC.

The chain is built from TRBV29-1 and TRBJ1-2; 11 nucleotides match TRBD1. The V gene's germline CDR1 is SQVTM and CDR2 ANQGSEA. The CDR3 has 14 residues. The V gene end was trimmed by 7 bases and the J gene end by 5 bases; junction bases not matched to a gene: 9. The CDR3 nucleotides are TGCAGCGCTCCCGGGACAGGGGGAGGTTATGGCTACACCTTC. It is translated as CSAPGTGGGYGYTF. Supplemented by reference TRBV29-1 and TRBJ1-2, the full variable domain reads SAVISQKPSRDICQRGTSLTIQCQVDSQVTMMFWYRQQPGQSLTLIATANQGSEATYESGFVIDKFPISRPNLTFSTLTVSNMSPEDSSIYLCSAPGTGGGYGYTFGSGTRLTVV.

The chain is built from TRBV7-9 and TRBJ2-3; 9 bases line up with TRBD2. V lost 2 bases to trimming and J lost 1 base; unmatched junction nucleotides: 1. This CDR3 is built from 15 residues. CDR1 and CDR2 from the germline V gene are SEHNR and FQNEAQ (reference sequence). The CDR3 DNA is TGTGCCAGCAGCTTATCTAGCGGGGGCACAGATACGCAGTATTTT. It is translated as CASSLSSGGTDTQYF. Using reference TRBV7-9 and TRBJ2-3 for the parts outside the CDR3, the full variable domain is DTGVSQNPRHKITKRGQNVTFRCDPISEHNRLYWYRQTLGQGPEFLTYFQNEAQLEKSRLLSDRFSAERPKGSFSTLEIQRTEQGDSAMYLCASSLSSGGTDTQYFGPGTRLTVL.

The chain joins TRBV29-1 to TRBJ2-2; 10 bases fit TRBD2. The CDR3 consists of 14 residues. J lost 7 bases, V lost 4 bases, and 6 bases had no gene match. In germline, CDR1 is SQVTM, CDR2 ANQGSEA. CDR3 protein: CSVGEAGGHGELFF. DNA of the CDR3: TGCAGCGTTGGAGAAGCGGGAGGGCACGGGGAGCTGTTTTTT.

The chain joins TRBV7-2 to TRBJ1-2, with D perhaps TRBD1 (6 bases). Germline-derived CDR1 and CDR2 are SGHTA and FQGNSA. Trimming took 5 bases from V and 0 from J, leaving 10 bases between them. The length of the CDR3 is 14 residues. In DNA form, the CDR3 reads TGTGCCAGCAGCAAAAGGGGGACTAACTATGGCTACACCTTC. Amino acid sequence: CASSKRGTNYGYTF.

The J gene is TRBJ2-3, the V gene TRBV7-8; TRBD1 matches 7 bases. The CDR3 runs 15 residues. Germline loops: CDR1 SGHVS, CDR2 FQNEAQ. J was trimmed by 6 bases and V by 7 bases; bases with no gene match: 13. This CDR3 is CASTLVAGGTDTQYF. DNA of the CDR3: TGTGCCAGCACTCTAGTGGCAGGGGGTACTGATACGCAGTATTTT.

V is TRBV5-1 and J is TRBJ2-1, with TRBD2 matching over 9 bases. J was trimmed by 6 bases and V by 1 base; bases with no gene match: 14. The CDR3 contains 18 residues. Germline CDR1 SGHRS, CDR2 YFSETQ. Written as DNA, the CDR3 is TGCGCCAGCAGCTTGAGGGGACGGATGCCTAGCGGGACCAATGAGCAGTTCTTC. The encoded protein is CASSLRGRMPSGTNEQFF.

The chain combines TRBV7-2 with TRBJ1-3, with unresolved D. The germline CDR1 and CDR2 sequences are SGHTA and FQGNSA. This CDR3 contains 13 residues. V was pared by 5 bases and J by 4 bases, with 9 bases between. The CDR3 DNA follows: TGTGCCAGCAGCAGGAGGAGCGGAAACACCATATATTTT. This codes for CASSRRSGNTIYF.

This clone has only a few counts. Sequence at one end of the junction differs from germline and may be a read error. The chain joins TRBV28 to TRBJ1-5; 8 bases are a match to TRBD1. Germline loops: CDR1 MDHEN, CDR2 SYDVKM. This CDR3 is 15 amino acids long. In DNA, the CDR3 is TGTGCCAGCAGTTCCGGGCAGGGGGCTTGGCAGCCCCAGAATTTT. This gives the protein CASSSGQGAWQPQNF.

This clone was observed a handful of times. Other nucleotide sequences from this sample produce the same CDR3. CDR3 DNA: TGTGCCAGCAGCCGCCGGGACAGCTCTGGAAACACCATATATTTT. This translates into CASSRRDSSGNTIYF. The chain is built from TRBV16 and TRBJ1-3; the match to TRBD1 covers 7 bases. CDR1 is KGHSY, CDR2 FQNENV, per germline. This CDR3 has 15 amino acids. Trimming at V came to 4 bases and at J to 0 bases, leaving 3 bases not matched to a gene. The whole variable domain, filled in from reference TRBV16 and TRBJ1-3, reads GEEVAQTPKHLVRGEGQKAKLYCAPIKGHSYVFWYQQVLKNEFKFLISFQNENVFDETGMPKERFSAKCLPNSPCSLEIQATKLEDSAVYFCASSRRDSSGNTIYFGEGSWLTVV.

This clone was detected only a few times. Other DNA variants within this sample encode the same CDR3. This sequence joins TRBV14 and TRBJ2-3; maybe TRBD2 (6 bases). The V and J ends lost 2 bases and 3 bases respectively, with 12 bases between them. CDR3 length: 15 residues. Germline V gene lookup returns CDR1 SGHDN and CDR2 FVKESK. The CDR3 nucleotides are TGTGCCAGCAGCCAACAACTAGCTTCGACAGATACGCAGTATTTT. It specifies CASSQQLASTDTQYF. The whole variable domain, remainder taken from reference TRBV14 and TRBJ2-3, is EAGVTQFPSHSVIEKGQTVTLRCDPISGHDNLYWYRRVMGKEIKFLLHFVKESKQDESGMPNNRFLAERTGGTYSTLKVQPAELEDSGVYFCASSQQLASTDTQYFGPGTRLTVL.

The chain is built from TRBV10-2 and TRBJ2-1; 8 positions agree with TRBD2. The CDR3 totals 15 residues. The germline CDR1 and CDR2 sequences are WSHSY and SAAADI. The J segment lost 3 bases and the V segment lost 6 bases, leaving 7 bases of the junction unmatched. The CDR3 sequence is CASRPRGGGYNEQFF. CDR3 sequence (DNA): TGCGCCAGCAGACCCCGGGGGGGCGGCTACAATGAGCAGTTCTTC.

Remarks on this clone: A junction end diverges from the germline sequence, so it may reflect a read error. V is TRBV6-5 and J is TRBJ1-5, with TRBD1 matching over 8 bases. Germline V lookup: CDR1 MNHEY, CDR2 SVGAGI. The CDR3 extends over 16 amino acids. CDR3 bases: TGTGCCAGCAGTTCTGGTAGAACAGGGGGTGAACAGCCCCAGAATTTT. Its protein product is CASSSGRTGGEQPQNF.

This clone was seen a few times. The rearrangement links TRBV5-1 to TRBJ1-1; perhaps TRBD1 as D (5 bases). The CDR3 is made up of 12 amino acids. Germline-derived CDR1 and CDR2 are SGHRS and YFSETQ. Trimming left V 5 bases short and J 3 bases short, with 8 bases between. The CDR3 region is CASRKGYTEAFF. The CDR3 nucleotides read TGCGCCAGCAGGAAGGGGTACACTGAAGCTTTCTTT.

The CDR3 DNA is TGCGCCAGCAGCACTGGGGAGGGATCTTGGAATGAGCAGTTCTTC. Protein: CASSTGEGSWNEQFF. The chain uses TRBV5-1 and TRBJ2-1; TRBD2 matches at 7 bases. Looked up from germline, CDR1 is SGHRS and CDR2 is YFSETQ. J gave up 7 bases and V 4 bases, and 11 bases lay outside the gene matches. The CDR3 is 15 residues long. The full variable domain, rest sourced from reference TRBV5-1 and TRBJ2-1, is KAGVTQTPRYLIKTRGQQVTLSCSPISGHRSVSWYQQTPGQGLQFLFEYFSETQRNKGNFPGRFSGRQFSNSRSEMNVSTLELGDSALYLCASSTGEGSWNEQFFGPGTRLTVL.

This clone was detected only once. The CDR3 sequence is CASSLQGASQPQHF. Written as DNA, the CDR3 is TGTGCCAGCAGTTTACAGGGGGCGTCTCAGCCCCAGCATTTT. The genes are TRBV27 and TRBJ1-5, with 8 bases aligning to TRBD1. This CDR3 is 14 amino acids long. The V and J ends lost 2 bases and 6 bases, in that order; junction bases with no gene match: 3. The germline V gene encodes CDR1 MNHEY and CDR2 SMNVEV (reference sequence).

The chain has TRBV5-6 and TRBJ2-5; tentatively, D is TRBD1 (5 bases). The last part of the DNA fits TRBJ2-7 better; the J call may be wrong. This CDR3 comprises 14 residues. Germline values: CDR1 SGHDT, CDR2 YYEEEE. The CDR3 here is CASSTTDLAYEQYF. The CDR3 DNA reads as TGTGCCAGCAGCACGACAGACTTGGCCTACGAGCAGTACTTC.

V usage is TRBV5-4 and J usage is TRBJ1-2; 8 bases align to TRBD1. Germline CDR1 and CDR2: SGHNT and YYREEE (reference sequence). Trimming cost V 0 bases and J 4 bases; bases outside gene matches: 5. The CDR3 runs to 15 residues. The CDR3: CASSLAGGGGYGYTF. DNA of the CDR3: TGTGCCAGCAGCTTGGCAGGGGGCGGTGGCTATGGCTACACCTTC.

This chain connects TRBV28 to TRBJ1-6, with 9 nucleotides matching TRBD1. J was trimmed by 7 bases and V by 5 bases; bases with no gene match: 6. The CDR3 is made up of 15 amino acids. The germline V gene encodes CDR1 MDHEN and CDR2 SYDVKM. Here the CDR3 reads CASSGGQGRNSPLHF. The CDR3, as DNA: TGTGCCAGCAGTGGCGGACAGGGGCGAAATTCACCCCTCCACTTT.

J is TRBJ2-7 and V is TRBV11-2, with TRBD2 matching 11 bases. Trimming removed 5 bases from V and 0 bases from J; junction bases left unmatched: 3. In germline, CDR1 is SGHAT, CDR2 FQNNGV. This CDR3 is 15 amino acids long. CDR3 amino acids: CASSLSGGGSYEQYF. CDR3 nucleotides: TGTGCCAGCAGCCTTAGCGGGGGGGGCTCCTACGAGCAGTACTTC. Looking up the rest from reference TRBV11-2 and TRBJ2-7 gives the full variable domain: EAGVAQSPRYKIIEKRQSVAFWCNPISGHATLYWYQQILGQGPKLLIQFQNNGVVDDSQLPKDRFSAERLKGVDSTLKIQPAKLEDSAVYLCASSLSGGGSYEQYFGPGTRLTVT.